This paragraph reports one T cell receptor beta chain. The target antigen is unknown. This sample was taken from a study of T-cell memory formation after mild COVID-19. Study background: Clustering of TCRs was largely donor specific.

Employing constant-segment primers, 5'RACE generated TCR alpha and TCR beta cDNA libraries bearing sample barcodes and UMIs. TCRdb re-called the 5' RACE reads with MiXCR, one entry per CDR3 protein. The data show 250,000 to 400,000 distinct CDR3 sequences, with 14% seen just once and approximately 22% held by the top ten. Trimming removed 0 bases at V and 2 bases at J, with 12 bases between. The germline gives CDR1 LGHNA, CDR2 YNFKEQ. This CDR3 spans 16 amino acids. Study-level results: Largely, contracting CD4+ clones fell within CM and EM, and contracting CD8+ clones within EMRA. In second-wave clones peaking day 37, SARS-CoV-2 specificity remained unconfirmed.

The V gene is TRBV4-2, the J gene TRBJ2-3; the D is unclear. Source material: PBMCs or a T cell subset sorted from them (not recorded which). The TCR sequence derives from a young man who had mild COVID-19 (a few samples of this study predate the infection). Cell type and time point are not known. CDR3 nucleotides: TGTGCCAGCAGCCAAGATCTGAGACCCCACACAGATACGCAGTATTTT. Translated, it gives CASSQDLRPHTDTQYF.